This T cell receptor (beta chain) was sequenced in a study of metastatic and nonmetastatic thyroid tumors. TCRdb re-called the PCR reads via MiXCR. The data hold under 30,000 clones, with roughly 15% observed a single time. This CDR3 has 15 residues. V was trimmed by 10 bases and J by 0 bases, leaving 16 bases between them. Germline CDR1 is MDHEN and CDR2 is SYDVKM. Thyroid surgery had not been preceded by any treatment in any patient. This clone appeared many times. The sample taken for sequencing was blood. The receptor's source is a male donor with papillary thyroid cancer or a benign thyroid nodule (not recorded which). Some clones in this sample may be carry-over from other donors' samples. The chain carries TRBV28 and TRBJ1-3; D is uncertain. CDR3 coding DNA: TGTGCCACCTCCGACCCGCAATTCTCTGGAAACACCATATATTTT. Translating gives CATSDPQFSGNTIYF.